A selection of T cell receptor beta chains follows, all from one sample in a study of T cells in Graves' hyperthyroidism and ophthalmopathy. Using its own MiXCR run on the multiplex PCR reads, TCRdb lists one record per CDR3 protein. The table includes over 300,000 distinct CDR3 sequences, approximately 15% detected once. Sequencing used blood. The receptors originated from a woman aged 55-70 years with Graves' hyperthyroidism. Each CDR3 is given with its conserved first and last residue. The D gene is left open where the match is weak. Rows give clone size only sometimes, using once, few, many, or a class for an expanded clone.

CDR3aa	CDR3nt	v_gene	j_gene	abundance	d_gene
CSVEAGKNTEAFF	TGCAGCGTTGAAGCTGGGAAGAACACTGAAGCTTTCTTT	TRBV29-1	TRBJ1-1	NA	NA
CASSPRGTEQFF	TGTGCCAGCTCACCGCGAGGAACTGAGCAGTTCTTC	TRBV18	TRBJ2-1	NA	NA
CASKPLAGGTDTQYF	TGTGCCAGCAAACCACTAGCGGGAGGAACAGATACGCAGTATTTT	TRBV2	TRBJ2-3	many	TRBD2
CASSTGQGGNEQFF	TGTGCCAGCAGCACGGGACAGGGAGGCAATGAGCAGTTCTTC	TRBV7-3	TRBJ2-1	many	TRBD1
CATMGGARDEQYF	TGTGCCACCATGGGGGGGGCGCGGGACGAGCAGTACTTC	TRBV24-1	TRBJ2-7	many	NA
CASKTGQPNTEAFF	TGCGCCAGCAAAACAGGGCAGCCGAACACTGAAGCTTTCTTT	TRBV5-1	TRBJ1-1	many	NA
CASSEALHKEQFF	TGTGCCAGCAGTGAAGCTTTACACAAGGAGCAGTTCTTC	TRBV2	TRBJ2-1	NA	NA
CASSDRGQETQYF	TGTGCCAGCAGCGACAGGGGGCAAGAGACCCAGTACTTC	TRBV2	TRBJ2-5	many	TRBD1
CATSVDSSNEQFF	TGTGCCACCAGCGTGGACTCGTCAAATGAGCAGTTCTTC	TRBV5-8	TRBJ2-1	many	NA
CAGQGQGYGYTF	TGTGCCGGACAGGGGCAAGGGTATGGCTACACCTTC	TRBV2	TRBJ1-2	many	TRBD1
CASSSIMRENQYF	TGTGCCAGCAGCTCTATTATGCGGGAGAACCAGTACTTC	TRBV4-2	TRBJ2-5	few	TRBD2
CASSPPGPILTYEQYF	TGTGCCAGCAGCCCTCCGGGACCGATACTAACCTACGAGCAGTACTTC	TRBV7-2	TRBJ2-7	NA	NA
CASSSWTSGRRSYEQYF	TGCGCCAGCAGCTCTTGGACTAGCGGGAGGCGCTCCTACGAGCAGTACTTC	TRBV5-1	TRBJ2-7	NA	TRBD2
CASSLTSKNTEAFF	TGTGCCAGCAGCTTAACGTCCAAAAACACTGAAGCTTTCTTT	TRBV7-9	TRBJ1-1	NA	NA
CSARVFGPQDTQYF	TGCAGTGCTAGAGTTTTTGGCCCGCAGGATACGCAGTATTTT	TRBV20-1	TRBJ2-3	many	NA
CASSPRTSGNPYEQYF	TGTGCCAGCAGCCCCAGGACTAGCGGGAACCCCTACGAGCAGTACTTC	TRBV3-1	TRBJ2-7	few	TRBD2
CASSVVSGQGAPGELFF	TGTGCCAGCAGCGTAGTATCGGGACAGGGGGCCCCCGGGGAGCTGTTTTTT	TRBV9	TRBJ2-2	NA	TRBD1
CASSLGGFERPRWYF	TGTGCCAGCAGTTTGGGGGGGTTTGAGCGGCCCCGATGGTACTTC	TRBV27	TRBJ2-5	NA	TRBD2
CASTQGYNEQFF	TGTGCCAGCACCCAGGGTTACAATGAGCAGTTCTTC	TRBV6-2/TRBV6-3	TRBJ2-1	NA	NA
CASSQPGLAGFYNEQFF	TGTGCCAGCAGCCAACCCGGACTAGCGGGATTCTACAATGAGCAGTTCTTC	TRBV7-3	TRBJ2-1	NA	TRBD2
CASKRDDIYNEQFF	TGTGCCAGTAAACGGGATGATATCTACAATGAGCAGTTCTTC	TRBV19	TRBJ2-1	few	NA
CASSIGRVGYTF	TGTGCCAGCAGTATTGGACGGGTTGGCTACACCTTC	TRBV12-3/TRBV12-4	TRBJ1-2	many	NA
CATGDAAQPQHF	TGTGCCACCGGGGATGCCGCTCAGCCCCAGCATTTT	TRBV24-1	TRBJ1-5	many	NA
CSARREGSDTQYF	TGCAGTGCTAGACGGGAGGGCTCGGATACGCAGTATTTT	TRBV20-1	TRBJ2-3	NA	TRBD2
CASSLVEGGYEQYF	TGTGCCAGCAGTTTAGTAGAAGGGGGCTACGAGCAGTACTTC	TRBV12-3/TRBV12-4	TRBJ2-7	many	NA
CASSLAGGQLNQPQHF	TGTGCCAGCAGCTTAGCAGGAGGACAGTTAAATCAGCCCCAGCATTTT	TRBV7-2	TRBJ1-5	NA	NA
CASSPMGLSYEQYF	TGTGCCAGCAGTCCAATGGGACTCTCCTACGAGCAGTACTTC	TRBV27	TRBJ2-7	NA	NA
CASSHGTGARVYGYTF	TGTGCCAGCAGCCATGGGACAGGGGCGAGGGTCTATGGCTACACCTTC	TRBV28	TRBJ1-2	few	TRBD1
CAWSPGQGYQPQHF	TGTGCCTGGAGTCCGGGACAGGGGTATCAGCCCCAGCATTTT	TRBV30	TRBJ1-5	many	TRBD1
CASSPATSGRVGEQFF	TGTGCCAGCAGTCCTGCGACTAGCGGGAGGGTCGGTGAGCAGTTCTTC	TRBV6-1	TRBJ2-1	few	TRBD2
CASSPPTEYYGYTF	TGTGCCAGCAGCCCCCCGACAGAGTACTATGGCTACACCTTC	TRBV7-3	TRBJ1-2	NA	NA
CASSLGTGTVKTQYF	TGTGCCAGCAGCTTGGGGACAGGGACGGTAAAGACCCAGTACTTC	TRBV5-5	TRBJ2-5	NA	TRBD1
CASSLSSGKWAIPTVAKNIQYF	TGTGCCAGCAGTTTATCTTCGGGGAAGTGGGCCATACCTACCGTAGCCAAAAACATTCAGTACTTC	TRBV12-3/TRBV12-4	TRBJ2-4	many	NA
CASKGPSVSPLHF	TGTGCCAGCAAGGGACCCTCGGTTTCACCCCTCCACTTT	TRBV28	TRBJ1-6	many	NA
CASSLGAGLAGYTF	TGCGCCAGCAGTTTAGGCGCGGGACTCGCTGGCTACACCTTC	TRBV5-1	TRBJ1-2	few	NA
CSARETTLSNQPQHF	TGCAGTGCTAGAGAAACGACCCTTAGCAATCAGCCCCAGCATTTT	TRBV20-1	TRBJ1-5	many	NA
CSARDTGLVYNEQFF	TGCAGTGCTAGAGACACCGGACTGGTCTACAATGAGCAGTTCTTC	TRBV20-1	TRBJ2-1	NA	NA
CASSVAVVTEGTDYGYTF	TGTGCCAGCAGCGTAGCTGTCGTTACGGAGGGGACGGACTATGGCTACACCTTC	TRBV9	TRBJ1-2	NA	NA
CASSQGTGLNEQFF	TGTGCCAGCAGCCAAGGGACTGGCCTCAATGAGCAGTTCTTC	TRBV4-2	TRBJ2-1	many	NA
CASSGTIGMSYGYTF	TGTGCCAGCAGCGGAACTATCGGAATGAGCTATGGCTACACCTTC	TRBV6-2/TRBV6-3	TRBJ1-2	NA	NA
CASSFGDSVTRFF	TGTGCCAGCAGTTTCGGGGACTCCGTTACCCGGTTCTTC	TRBV28	TRBJ2-1	many	NA
CATSWGTSGRETQYF	TGTGCCACCAGCTGGGGGACTAGTGGTCGAGAGACCCAGTACTTC	TRBV24-1	TRBJ2-5	many	TRBD2
CASSPGTSGLSEQFF	TGTGCCAGCAGCCCCGGGACTAGCGGGTTATCAGAGCAGTTCTTC	TRBV12-3/TRBV12-4	TRBJ2-1	NA	TRBD2
CASSTVPGRASGANVLTF	TGTGCCAGCAGTACCGTCCCGGGACGGGCCTCTGGGGCCAACGTCCTGACTTTC	TRBV12-3/TRBV12-4	TRBJ2-6	few	NA
CASSVIGRGEAFF	TGTGCCAGCAGCGTAATCGGGAGGGGTGAAGCTTTCTTT	TRBV9	TRBJ1-1	NA	NA
CASSTGEEDTEAFF	TGTGCCAGCAGCACAGGGGAGGAGGACACTGAAGCTTTCTTT	TRBV12-3/TRBV12-4	TRBJ1-1	many	TRBD1
CASSFWDYEQYF	TGTGCCAGCAGTTTTTGGGACTACGAGCAGTACTTC	TRBV12-3/TRBV12-4	TRBJ2-7	few	NA
CASSLDYLAGLYEQFF	TGTGCCAGCAGCTTAGATTACCTAGCGGGATTATATGAGCAGTTCTTC	TRBV11-2	TRBJ2-1	many	TRBD2
CASSFTSGGRGYEQYF	TGTGCCAGCAGCTTTACTAGCGGAGGTAGGGGTTACGAGCAGTACTTC	TRBV11-2	TRBJ2-7	many	TRBD2